Here is one T cell receptor (beta chain) with its context. The entry originates in a study of blood T cells in healthy people across ages. Primers used in a second PCR of roughly 7 to 12 cycles were a sample-barcoded 5' primer and a J-beta primer mix. Researchers report that a template-switch adaptor with 12 random nucleotides tagged each cDNA molecule. TCRdb called the 5' RACE reads again in MiXCR, with one record for every CDR3 protein. Of approximately 690,000 distinct CDR3 sequences in the sample, 58% were seen once. The germline V gene encodes CDR1 DFQATT and CDR2 SNEGSKA (reference sequence). The CDR3 runs to 14 residues.

The chain uses TRBV20-1 and TRBJ2-4; TRBD2 agrees at 16 bases. The J call may be mistaken, given a closer DNA end match to TRBJ2-7. The sample taken for sequencing was blood. The clonotype was recovered from a man between 60 and 75 years old in good health. The CDR3 here is CSAMGLAGGYEQYF. CDR3 coding DNA: TGCAGTGCAATGGGACTAGCGGGGGGGTACGAGCAGTACTTC.